The 2 T cell receptor beta chains below come from one sample, sequenced in a study of blood T cell repertoires in COVID-19. Some clones are missing from TCRdb's copy, which holds only in-frame ones; the method was immunoSEQ multiplex PCR. The table has a few hundred thousand clones, more than 85% seen once. Sequencing input: PBMCs or T cells enriched from blood (not recorded which). The receptor source for this set is a man aged 35 to 55 who had recovered from COVID-19.

This clone appeared a single time. This chain joins TRBV6-5 and TRBJ2-1; 8 bases map to TRBD2. CDR3 length: 15 amino acids. Germline CDR1 reads MNHEY; CDR2 reads SVGAGI. Trimming took 5 bases from V and 6 from J; bases not matched to a gene: 9. The CDR3 spells CASSSAGGFGNEQFF. CDR3 DNA sequence: TGTGCCAGCAGTAGTGCGGGGGGATTTGGCAATGAGCAGTTCTTC.

This clone turned up a few times. V and J are TRBV7-9 and TRBJ1-5; D not certain. The V end was cut by 0 bases, the J end by 4 bases, with 13 bases between. Germline CDR1 reads SEHNR; CDR2 reads FQNEAQ (reference sequence). The CDR3 runs 16 residues. CDR3 sequence (DNA): TGTGCCAGCAGCTTAGCTTCGGCGGGATGGAATCAGCCCCAGCATTTT. Protein sequence: CASSLASAGWNQPQHF. Full variable domain (outside the CDR3, taken from reference TRBV7-9 and TRBJ1-5): DTGVSQNPRHKITKRGQNVTFRCDPISEHNRLYWYRQTLGQGPEFLTYFQNEAQLEKSRLLSDRFSAERPKGSFSTLEIQRTEQGDSAMYLCASSLASAGWNQPQHFGDGTRLSIL.